The sequence of this T cell receptor beta chain was determined in a study of blood T cell repertoires in COVID-19. Clones were read by immunoSEQ multiplex PCR, and TCRdb kept only the in-frame ones, dropping some. The sample has more than 300,000 clones; 80% to 90% are singletons. V lost 4 bases, J lost 2 bases, and 5 bases lay in between. Germline-derived CDR1 and CDR2 are DFQATT and SNEGSKA (reference sequence). The CDR3 loop spans 11 amino acids. This chain connects TRBV20-1 to TRBJ1-1; D unclear. The sample taken for sequencing was peripheral blood. The receptor comes from a man aged 18 to 30 who had recovered from COVID-19. CDR3: CSATQNTEAFF. CDR3 sequence (DNA): TGCAGTGCTACCCAAAACACTGAAGCTTTCTTT.